The following is a TCR beta chain sequence with its context. This clone was detected only a few times. The antigen it recognizes is unknown. The record has no base qualities; no much larger clone is one base away. The treatment or condition label corresponds to: oral pan-JAK inhibitor, 5-10 mg twice daily. Lesional scalp punch biopsies and peripheral blood were collected from alopecia areata patients. After PBMCs were isolated by density centrifugation and stained for CD3, CD4 and CD8, a FACSAria was used to sort CD4+ and CD8+ T cells. This sample is part of a study of CD8+ T cells in alopecia areata (dated by TCRdb to 2016 to 2019). Turning to the overall study: The treated patients, all with moderate-to-severe alopecia areata, were enrolled in an open-label pilot trial of oral tofacitinib given at 5 to 10 mg twice daily. TCRbeta CDR3 regions were amplified by immunoSEQ multiplex PCR using 35 Vbeta forward and 13 Jbeta reverse primers. Clonality in the scalp was compared among normal scalp (n=4), patchy alopecia areata scalp (n=8), and alopecia totalis/universalis scalp (n=8). To study T cell clonal expansion in alopecia areata, the researchers applied high-throughput TCRbeta sequencing to both the C3H/HeJ mouse model and human patients. Patients stayed on tofacitinib for 6 to 18 months and then had 6 months of follow-up off drug so that delayed response and recurrence could be assessed. On the human side, TCRbeta sequencing was run on scalp tissue and on sorted CD4+ and CD8+ peripheral blood T cells from healthy controls and from alopecia areata patients with either patchy or totalis/universalis disease. Patients on tofacitinib were biopsied at baseline and after 4 and 24 weeks of treatment, and several of the patients also had a later scalp biopsy. RNA came from the PAXgene miRNA kit for fixed scalp, the miRNeasy kit for PBMCs, and the RNeasy kit for mouse skin. The SALT score, which quantifies the percentage of affected scalp surface area, was used to measure disease severity in treated patients.

What the study reported, not specific to this receptor: During tofacitinib treatment, many expanded lesional clones stuck around in both scalp and blood, and this persistence may partly explain why relapse happens after treatment is stopped. Because the treated cohort was small and had only one nonresponder, larger studies are needed to examine links between baseline CD8+ expansion and response. Shared TCR sequences between patients were less evident than in mice, which may be partly attributable to HLA diversity in the patient population. Unlike mouse skin, which is dominated by gammadelta T cells, normal human skin has resident alphabeta T cells that are also sequenced, and this complicates analysis of the scalp TCR repertoire. Compared with normal scalp, lesional scalp had higher clonality and more expanded CD8+ clones, particularly in alopecia totalis/universalis, a pattern that suggests antigenic drive. Tofacitinib significantly lowered scalp clonality and the number of expanded CD8+ clones among the top 100 scalp clones.

CDR3 length: 13 amino acids, cysteine to phenylalanine. Only the CDR3 DNA is retained, 39 bases long and in frame from the first base. Trimming removed 8 bases from V and 2 bases from J; the gene matches leave 5 bases unexplained. CDR1 and CDR2, per the germline V gene (reference sequence), are MNHNY and SVGAGI. Libraries were built with the immunoSEQ multiplex PCR assay. RNA was extracted from all samples and reverse transcribed into cDNA as template for TCR sequencing. SuperScript III was used to make first-strand cDNA, primed with a 2:1 mix of oligo-dT and random hexamers. A synthetic immune receptor repertoire was used to gauge amplification bias, and whatever bias remained was removed computationally. The study's own analysis went as follows. Raw reads were preprocessed to remove errors, and CDR3 was defined according to IMGT conventions as the region from the conserved cysteine to phenylalanine. Clonality was computed as 1 minus the Shannon entropy, with the entropy normalized by log2 of the number of productive unique TCRs. Whether each scalp clone was CD4 or CD8 was inferred by checking scalp TCRbeta sequences against the CD4 and CD8 repertoires from sorted blood. Not all clones reach the TCRdb copy of this immuneACCESS table, which keeps in-frame sequences only. Checked studies attribute under half of the gap to unresolved V genes and leave the rest unexplained. V and J calls and clone size are given by that table; D and trimming were obtained from the DNA. The sample yields under 300,000 clones; approximately 60% were counted once. Roughly 0.93% of the sample lies in the top ten.

The origin of this receptor is a human donor with alopecia areata. The source was CD4+ T cells sorted from blood, collected at approximately week 52, from a patient treated with tofacitinib. The chain joins TRBV6-6 to TRBJ2-5, with 7 bases matching TRBD1. The DNA sequence follows: TGTGCCAGCTCCGGGACAGTTCAAGAGACCCAGTACTTC. Its coded protein is CASSGTVQETQYF.